This T cell receptor beta chain was obtained from a study of T and B cells in COVID-19 patients. Study overall: Active-infection patients were older, median around 62 years, than recovered patients, median around 34 years. Comorbidities linked to unfavorable COVID-19 outcome were present in about 90% of the 20 active-infection patients. Overall study findings and caveats: Of approximately 2,400 TCR clusters found only in the recovered cohort, 31 had low generation probability. Early severe-case samples and blood from mildly ill patients during symptoms were in short supply.

As for this clonotype: Antigen unknown. Since a much larger clone is just one base distant, this may be a read error.

V was trimmed by 9 bases and J by 0 bases, leaving 14 bases between them. The CDR3 is made up of 15 amino acids. BIOMED2 TRB-A/B primer pools were used in multiplex TRB PCR. Each CDR3 protein gets one entry after TCRdb re-called the multiplex PCR reads with MiXCR. The sample includes some 21,000 distinct CDR3 sequences, approximately 30% of them seen just once. From blood, roughly 240-550 ng of genomic DNA served as TRB template. The TCR sequence derives from a human donor who had recovered from COVID-19. The genes are TRBV12-3 or TRBV12-4 and TRBJ2-2; no clear D gene. Sequenced sample: blood. CDR3 region: CARTPSLSNTGELFF. CDR3 nucleotide sequence: TGTGCCAGGACCCCCAGTCTGTCGAACACCGGGGAGCTGTTTTTT.